The sequence of this T cell receptor (beta chain) was determined in a study of blood T cell repertoires in COVID-19. Study context: Sites across the United States, Italy and Spain contributed samples from acute and convalescent COVID-19. T cells, B-cell-depleted T cells, or PBMCs provided the cDNA or gDNA that served as material.

In the source study's methods: Amplification from reference gene primers served as the basis for estimated nucleated cell counts. Sequencing was performed with immunoSEQ multiplex PCR; in TCRdb, only in-frame clones are kept and a portion is missing. The V and J calls and clone size come from that table; D and trimming were worked out from the DNA. Here the sample spans approximately 260,000 clones, about 80% being singletons. V was clipped by 5 bases and J by 2 bases, with 6 bases between them. Per the germline V gene, CDR1 is LNHDA and CDR2 is SQIVND (reference sequence). CDR3 size: 12 residues. This receptor was taken from a human donor in a cohort sampled during active COVID-19. The chain has TRBV19 and TRBJ2-5, with a weak D call TRBD1 (5 bases). The sequencing sample was made of peripheral blood. The CDR3 nucleotides read TGTGCCAGTAGTCACAGGCAAGAGACCCAGTACTTC. Its protein product is CASSHRQETQYF.